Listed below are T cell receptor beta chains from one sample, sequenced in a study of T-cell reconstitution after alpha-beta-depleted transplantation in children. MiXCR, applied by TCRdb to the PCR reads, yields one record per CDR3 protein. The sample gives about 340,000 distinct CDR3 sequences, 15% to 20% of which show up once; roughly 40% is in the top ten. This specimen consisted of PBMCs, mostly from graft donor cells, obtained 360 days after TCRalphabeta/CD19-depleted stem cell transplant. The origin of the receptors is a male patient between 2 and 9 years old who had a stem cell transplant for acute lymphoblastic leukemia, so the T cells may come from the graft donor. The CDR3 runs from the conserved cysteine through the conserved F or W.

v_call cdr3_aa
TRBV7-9 CASSLGPAGYQETQYF
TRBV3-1 CASSHREFGAEAFF
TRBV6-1 CASSGQGAYTQYF
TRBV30 CAWAPPGIAEQYF
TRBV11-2 CASSFDWWGQGARETQYF
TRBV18 CASSKYSLAGVQQETQYF
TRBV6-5 CASSYSNSYNEQFF
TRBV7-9 CASNSPRGDLAKNIQYF
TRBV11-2 CASSATDPEGNQPQHF
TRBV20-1 CSASRPPGTGGEEQPQHF
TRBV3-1 CASSVRQGAGGYTF
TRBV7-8 CASSTNRDTQYF
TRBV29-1 CSVEDLGSYEQYF
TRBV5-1 CASSLQTVTYDNEQFF
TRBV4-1 CASSQLHLSYNEQFF
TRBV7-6 CASSLGMGQVTYEQYF
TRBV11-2 CASSSIGPRVAQSGGIQYF
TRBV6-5 CASSYRGGNQPQHF
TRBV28 CASSFRRGAGETQYF
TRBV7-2 CASSLRAGRYQETQYF
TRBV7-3 CASSFIAGPYNEQFF
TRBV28 CASRRPIAGEPQIF
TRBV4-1 CASSQGRMRTGEETQYF
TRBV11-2 CASSLGSGSGEQFF
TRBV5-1 CASSYGADSMNTEAFF
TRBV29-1 CSVTGRLTDTQYF
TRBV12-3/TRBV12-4 CASSSRSASTDTQYF
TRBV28 CAGKRGSGRGRNEQFF
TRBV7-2 CASSLDGREGRKYF
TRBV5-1 CASPETQYF
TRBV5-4 CASSPAPGQAYNEQFF
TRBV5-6 CASSSDTGTTNEKLFF
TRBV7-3 CASSPGLAGGIEQFF
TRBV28 CAIPVPNRTGKGSSYGYTF
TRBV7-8 CASSSRGATNYGYTF
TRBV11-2 CASSLESQVPGANVLTF
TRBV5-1 CASSLARFYNEQFF
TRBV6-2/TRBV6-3 CASSQQVYEQYF
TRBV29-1 CSVTGADYEQYF
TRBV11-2 CASSSPDRGAYEQYF
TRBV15 CATSRATTKQYF
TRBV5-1 CASREGRPTGELFF
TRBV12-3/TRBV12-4 CASSFLAGTGNEQFF
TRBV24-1 CATSDTQGGTGELFF
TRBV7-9 CASNEPGASTDTQYF
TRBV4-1 CASSLRAQGAQETQYF
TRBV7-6 CASSLGMGAGSYEQYF
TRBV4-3 CASSQDQGPPSYEQYF
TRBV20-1 CSARTGNSNQPQHF
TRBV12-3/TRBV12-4 CASSSSLSEGLGELFF